The 3 T cell receptor beta chains below come from one sample, sequenced in a study of blood T cell repertoires in COVID-19. The repertoire was sequenced with immunoSEQ multiplex PCR; TCRdb's copy has only in-frame clones and lacks some. This sample carries approximately 330,000 clones, roughly 89% of them seen once, and the ten largest clones take roughly a tenth. The sequencing sample was made of PBMCs or T cells enriched from blood (not recorded which). These receptors all come from a woman between 25 and 40 years old who had recovered from COVID-19.

This clone was seen only once. V is TRBV28 and J is TRBJ2-3, with TRBD1 matching 8 bases. This CDR3 region has 14 residues. With V trimmed by 7 bases and J by 6 bases, 9 bases remained unmatched. Per the germline V gene, CDR1 is MDHEN and CDR2 is SYDVKM. Here the CDR3 DNA reads TGTGCCAGCATCTCAGGGGGCGAGGTGGATACGCAGTATTTT. It codes for CASISGGEVDTQYF.

The V gene is TRBV6-5, the J gene TRBJ2-5, with D tentatively TRBD1 (5 bases). CDR1 is MNHEY and CDR2 is SVGAGI in the germline V gene. The CDR3 is 14 residues long. The V end lost 4 bases, the J end lost 5 bases, and 14 bases lay between the germline ends. The CDR3 DNA reads as TGTGCCAGCAGTTCCCCGCAGGGCTGGGAGACCCAGTACTTC. Protein sequence: CASSSPQGWETQYF.

The chain recombines TRBV7-9 with TRBJ2-1, with TRBD1 matching 9 bases. The CDR3 is made up of 15 amino acids. Losses at the gene ends were 5 bases for V and 4 bases for J; bases not matched to a gene: 6. From germline, CDR1 is SEHNR and CDR2 FQNEAQ (reference sequence). The DNA for the CDR3 is TGTGCCAGCAGCCCAAGACAGGGGGGATACAATGAGCAGTTCTTC. Residues: CASSPRQGGYNEQFF.